This T cell receptor beta chain was profiled in a study of T-cell reconstitution after alpha-beta-depleted transplantation in children (dated by TCRdb to between 2015 and 2016). Describing the broader study: The study quantitatively tracked T-cell immune reconstitution after TCRalphabeta/CD19-depleted allogeneic hematopoietic cell transplantation in children using TCR repertoire profiling. On the study overall, not on this receptor specifically: Hyperexpanded clone frequencies declined over subsequent months; after one year, T-cell counts and TCRbeta diversity were mostly attributed to newly produced T cells. In some patients, the high TCRbeta diversity seen at day 60 was put down to recipient T cells and intrathymic progenitors that had survived conditioning. About two months after transplant, the apparently early recovery of alphabetaT-cell counts reportedly depended on just several hundred clones that had expanded rapidly and came from non-depleted graft cells.

Libraries were made using PCR. The instrument given in TCRdb is Illumina HiSeq 2500. TCR libraries were prepared with molecular barcoding, using unique molecular identifiers to normalize TCRbeta repertoire quantification. TCRdb trimmed public reads at Q25 via fastp, called clones via MiXCR and kept in-frame beta chains. Entries that share a CDR3 protein sequence are merged under the most common genes and DNA. The sample data list approximately 270,000 distinct CDR3 sequences, and 20% to 30% of these were observed just once. Around 4.8% of the sample is taken by the ten largest. For CDR1 and CDR2, the germline V gene lists SGHRS and YFSETQ. V trim: 5 bases; J trim: 7 bases; unmatched bases: 5. The CDR3 has 13 amino acids, counting the end cysteine and phenylalanine. CDR3 DNA only is kept here, 39 bases in frame from base 1. The treatment or condition label, read with the paper, signifies: allogeneic hematopoietic cell transplantation with graft depleted of TCRalphabeta T cells and CD19 B cells. The transplant recipients were children given TCRalphabeta/CD19-depleted allogeneic hematopoietic cell grafts.

In the case of this clonotype: Its specific antigen is unknown. Per-nucleotide qualities are absent, and no much larger clonotype sits a single base away.

The sequencing here drew on PBMCs, mostly from graft donor cells, taken 360 days after TCRalphabeta/CD19-depleted stem cell transplant. The sequence derives from a female patient between 2 and 15 years old who had a stem cell transplant for congenital amegakaryocytic thrombocytopenia, so the T cells may come from the graft donor. The chain links TRBV5-1 with TRBJ2-1, with TRBD1 identical over 8 junction bases. The CDR3 region reads CASRTGVGNEQFF. The nucleotides read TGCGCCAGCAGGACAGGGGTGGGGAATGAGCAGTTCTTC.